This T cell receptor beta chain is drawn from a study of cytomegalovirus exposure and HLA in healthy donors. Study-level information: An early data release held tens of millions of unique TCRs from HLA-typed donors.

Primers for the PCR totalled 60 Vbeta and 13 Jbeta. TCRdb's copy holds only in-frame clones and misses some; the assay was immunoSEQ multiplex PCR. The profile shows tens of thousands of clones, around 70% of them singletons. Notes on this clone: The antigen is undetermined.

CDR1 is SGHRS and CDR2 is YFSETQ in the germline V gene. After removal of 2 bases from V and 5 bases from J, the junction contained 13 bases not matched to a gene. The CDR3 extends over 18 amino acids. Study-wide points: A later analysis showed HLA-associated TCR beta chains outstripping equally common others in clonal expansion.

The donors, nominally healthy at sampling, likely had unrecorded immune exposures. This clonotype originated in a woman between 50 and 59 years old in good health and CMV-seropositive. V and J are TRBV5-1 and TRBJ2-1; 10 positions agree with TRBD1. The sample was PBMCs. This CDR3 is CASSFLGTGAGEDNEQFF. Here the CDR3 DNA reads TGCGCCAGCAGCTTTCTCGGGACAGGGGCGGGGGAAGACAATGAGCAGTTCTTC.